The present TCR beta chain was sequenced within a study of breast tumors, draining lymph nodes, adjacent tissues. The lymph nodes were axillary draining lymph nodes from breast cancer patients. This clonotype was observed a handful of times. Its antigen is unidentified. The CDR3 is made up of 17 amino acids. V gave up 0 bases and J gave up 0 bases, with 12 bases separating them. Germline values: CDR1 MNHGY, CDR2 SAAAGT. Study results and limitations: Data only fit, rather than demonstrated, lymph node origin of most tumor T cells. Tumor TCR diversity was below lymph nodes but above nontumor tissue. Luminal-like breast cancer showed significantly higher tumor–nontumor repertoire similarity than basal-like. The data were judged consistent with most tumor T cells coming from lymph node and expanding in tumor.

TCRdb called the multiplex PCR reads again in MiXCR, with one record for every CDR3 protein. This table holds tens of thousands of distinct CDR3 sequences, approximately 19% found once. Sequencing was carried out using axillary lymph node tissue. The sequence derives from a female donor with breast cancer. Some clones in this sample may be carry-over from other donors' samples. The V gene is TRBV6-8, the J gene TRBJ1-3; D perhaps matches TRBD1 (6 bases). Written as DNA, the CDR3 is TGTGCCAGCAGTTACTCGAACGGGGGCGACTCTGGAAACACCATATATTTT. Amino acid sequence: CASSYSNGGDSGNTIYF.